This T cell receptor (beta chain) was captured by sequencing in a study of CD8 T cells in ankylosing spondylitis. Notes on this clonotype: What it recognizes is unknown.

Germline values: CDR1 DFQATT, CDR2 SNEGSKA (reference sequence). V lost 5 bases to trimming and J lost 8 bases, with 24 bases between them. The CDR3 length is 16 residues. Study results and limitations: Seemingly characteristic of ankylosing spondylitis blood was a TCR beta motif consisting of about 8 highly homologous variants. Clones tied to disease were said to be significantly enriched in matched ankylosing spondylitis synovial fluid. Some motif variants had been reported before (in reactive arthritis synovial fluid and blood).

A single record per CDR3 protein comes from TCRdb applying MiXCR to the 5' RACE reads. The table records around 130,000 distinct CDR3 sequences, about an eighth of them present only once. The J gene is TRBJ1-4, the V gene TRBV20-1; D might be TRBD1 (5 bases). Sequences were obtained from blood, either unsorted or a sorted T cell fraction (not recorded which). The TCR originated in a female donor with ankylosing spondylitis or in good health (not recorded which). CDR3 residues: CSARAETGGTLEKLFF. In nucleotides, the CDR3 is TGCAGTGCTCGGGCCGAAACTGGAGGGACCCTCGAAAAACTGTTTTTT.